These 5 T cell receptor beta chains originate from one sample sequenced in a study of radiation and T cells in renal cell carcinoma. As to time point: baseline pretreatment blood. The treatment was: 15 Gy SBRT to primary tumor, nephrectomy 4 weeks later. Some clones are missing from TCRdb's copy, which holds only in-frame ones; the method was immunoSEQ multiplex PCR. The data show some 150,000 clones, around 78% seen once. The source material was blood, sampled from a patient whose treatment included radiotherapy and nephrectomy. These receptors came from a woman in her forties or fifties with renal cell carcinoma.

The genes are TRBV19 and TRBJ1-2; 10 bases are a match to TRBD1. This CDR3 contains 15 residues. The V gene end was trimmed by 3 bases and the J gene end by 8 bases; junction bases not matched to a gene: 9. Looked up from germline, CDR1 is LNHDA and CDR2 is SQIVND (reference sequence). The chain's CDR3 is CASSIGDRGFWGYTF. The CDR3 DNA sequence: TGTGCCAGTAGTATTGGGGACAGGGGATTTTGGGGCTACACCTTC. Full variable domain (remainder filled in from reference TRBV19 and TRBJ1-2): DGGITQSPKYLFRKEGQNVTLSCEQNLNHDAMYWYRQDPGQGLRLIYYSQIVNDFQKGDIAEGYSVSREKKESFPLTVTSAQKNPTAFYLCASSIGDRGFWGYTFGSGTRLTVV.

This clone came up a few times. This rearrangement joins TRBV6-5 to TRBJ2-3; unclear D gene. Deletions cut 2 bases from V and 0 bases from J, with 6 bases between. The CDR3 is 14 residues long. Looked up from germline, CDR1 is MNHEY and CDR2 is SVGAGI. The CDR3: CASSYGGSTDTQYF. Here the CDR3 DNA reads TGTGCCAGCAGTTACGGCGGCAGCACAGATACGCAGTATTTT.

V usage is TRBV7-2 and J usage is TRBJ2-2; no clear D. Germline CDR1 is SGHTA and CDR2 is FQGNSA. Trimming shortened V by 3 bases and J by 1 base, and 3 bases separated the two germline ends. The CDR3 extends over 13 amino acids. CDR3 nucleotides: TGTGCCAGCAGCTTCAGGAACACCGGGGAGCTGTTTTTT. This gives the protein CASSFRNTGELFF.

The rearrangement uses TRBV9 and TRBJ2-1; D not resolved. Germline V gene lookup returns CDR1 SGDLS and CDR2 YYNGEE. The CDR3 sequence is 18 residues long. Trimming left V 3 bases short and J 9 bases short, with 28 bases between. The CDR3 here is CASSALVSGPSFIGEQFF. The CDR3 DNA sequence: TGTGCCAGCAGCGCCCTAGTTTCTGGGCCCAGCTTTATAGGTGAGCAGTTCTTC. The full variable domain, completed using reference TRBV9 and TRBJ2-1, is DSGVTQTPKHLITATGQRVTLRCSPRSGDLSVYWYQQSLDQGLQFLIQYYNGEERAKGNILERFSAQQFPDLHSELNLSSLELGDSALYFCASSALVSGPSFIGEQFFGPGTRLTVL.

The rearrangement links TRBV9 to TRBJ2-2; 9 nucleotides align to TRBD1. The CDR3 sequence is 17 residues long. Germline V gives CDR1 SGDLS, CDR2 YYNGEE. The V gene end was trimmed by 4 bases and the J gene end by 1 base; junction bases not matched to a gene: 8. The CDR3 sequence is CASSSRGGQGNTGELFF. The DNA for the CDR3 is TGTGCCAGCAGCTCCCGAGGGGGACAGGGGAACACCGGGGAGCTGTTTTTT. Looking up the rest from reference TRBV9 and TRBJ2-2 gives the full variable domain: DSGVTQTPKHLITATGQRVTLRCSPRSGDLSVYWYQQSLDQGLQFLIQYYNGEERAKGNILERFSAQQFPDLHSELNLSSLELGDSALYFCASSSRGGQGNTGELFFGEGSRLTVL.